The 24 T cell receptor beta chains below all came from one sample that was sequenced in a study of memory CD4+ T cells and cytomegalovirus serostatus. Assay: immunoSEQ multiplex PCR; the TCRdb copy retains only in-frame clones and omits some. Among 40,000 to 50,000 clones listed, under 80% were seen once. The sort gate was single viable CD3+CD4+CD8-CD45RO+ cells for memory CD4+ T cells. Sequences were obtained from memory CD4+ T cells from blood. These receptors were collected from an adult in good health and CMV-seronegative.

This chain links TRBV11-2 with TRBJ1-2, with 10 bases lining up with TRBD1. Germline CDR1 SGHAT, CDR2 FQNNGV. The CDR3 is 17 residues long. The V segment lost 3 bases and the J segment 4 bases; nucleotides outside the gene matches: 11. The CDR3: CASSFYRDRGMFYGYTF. The DNA of the CDR3 is TGTGCCAGCAGCTTTTACCGGGACAGGGGTATGTTCTATGGCTACACCTTC.

This clone was detected a few times. V gene TRBV5-1 combines with J gene TRBJ1-1; D is uncertain. The CDR3 covers 13 residues. V was trimmed by 0 bases and J by 4 bases, leaving 7 bases between them. From germline, CDR1 is SGHRS and CDR2 YFSETQ. CDR3 bases: TGCGCCAGCAGCTTGGGAGGGTCCACTGAAGCTTTCTTT. Amino acid sequence: CASSLGGSTEAFF.

The J gene is TRBJ2-7, the V gene TRBV4-2, with TRBD1 identical over 11 bases. V shed 4 bases, J shed 1 base, and the junction held 6 bases outside the gene matches. Germline V gene lookup returns CDR1 LGHNA and CDR2 YNFKEQ. The CDR3 consists of 16 residues. CDR3 region: CASSLIGTGGSYEQYF. CDR3 coding DNA: TGTGCCAGCAGCCTAATAGGGACAGGGGGGTCCTACGAGCAGTACTTC.

The chain carries TRBV20-1 and TRBJ2-1; D unclear. The germline V gene encodes CDR1 DFQATT and CDR2 SNEGSKA (reference sequence). There are 11 residues in the CDR3. The CDR3 sequence is CGVLVYNEQFF. The CDR3 DNA reads as TGCGGAGTGCTAGTCTACAATGAGCAGTTCTTC.

This chain connects TRBV4-1 to TRBJ2-1; 10 bases align to TRBD1. Germline V CDR1 and CDR2: MGHRA, YSYEKL. The CDR3 loop spans 15 amino acids. Trimming removed 3 bases from V and 8 bases from J; junction bases left unmatched: 7. DNA for the CDR3: TGCGCCAGCAGCCACCCGGGACAGGGGTTGGATGAGCAGTTCTTC. This encodes CASSHPGQGLDEQFF.

The count of this clone is one. The chain employs TRBV27 and TRBJ1-6; 8 nucleotides align to TRBD1. This CDR3 is 16 amino acids long. The germline V gene encodes CDR1 MNHEY and CDR2 SMNVEV (reference sequence). With V trimmed by 3 bases and J by 10 bases, 11 bases remained unmatched. CDR3 sequence reads: CASSFRQGIRKSPLHF. CDR3 coding DNA: TGTGCCAGCAGTTTCAGACAGGGGATAAGGAAATCACCCCTCCACTTT.

This chain uses TRBV2 with TRBJ2-6; TRBD2 matches at 7 bases. The germline V gene has CDR1 SNHLY and CDR2 FYNNEI. This CDR3 contains 20 residues. The V segment lost 3 bases and the J segment 0 bases; nucleotides outside the gene matches: 14. CDR3 coding DNA: TGTGCCAGCAGTGATGGGGGGGTGTCGGCCCTTTACTCTGGGGCCAACGTCCTGACTTTC. Protein product: CASSDGGVSALYSGANVLTF.

CDR3 amino acids: CASSNRAGHEKLFF. The CDR3 DNA is TGTGCCAGTAGCAACAGGGCAGGGCATGAAAAACTGTTTTTT. The chain employs TRBV19 and TRBJ1-4, with a tentative D call TRBD1 (6 bases). Trimming left V 6 bases short and J 6 bases short, with 14 bases between. Germline V gene sequence: CDR1 LNHDA, CDR2 SQIVND (reference sequence). This CDR3 has 14 residues. The entire variable domain, with the rest obtained from reference TRBV19 and TRBJ1-4, is as follows: DGGITQSPKYLFRKEGQNVTLSCEQNLNHDAMYWYRQDPGQGLRLIYYSQIVNDFQKGDIAEGYSVSREKKESFPLTVTSAQKNPTAFYLCASSNRAGHEKLFFGSGTQLSVL.

This sequence joins TRBV9 and TRBJ1-6; tentative D call: TRBD1 (5 bases). The germline gives CDR1 SGDLS, CDR2 YYNGEE. The CDR3 contains 17 residues. The V and J ends lost 4 bases and 8 bases respectively, with 22 bases between them. The CDR3 spells CASSPLVIPTRDSPLHF. CDR3 sequence (DNA): TGTGCCAGCAGCCCCCTTGTGATTCCCACCAGGGATTCACCCCTCCACTTT.

V gene TRBV28 combines with J gene TRBJ1-6; D may be TRBD1 (5 bases). This CDR3 comprises 14 residues. The V end lost 8 bases, the J end lost 7 bases, and 15 bases lay between the germline ends. The germline V gene encodes CDR1 MDHEN and CDR2 SYDVKM. The CDR3 loop reads CASGGAGNNSPLHF. DNA for the CDR3: TGTGCCAGCGGTGGGGCAGGGAACAATTCACCCCTCCACTTT.

V is TRBV6-1 and J is TRBJ1-5, with a weak D call TRBD1 (5 bases). CDR3 size: 15 residues. The germline V gene has CDR1 MNHNS and CDR2 SASEGT. V shed 5 bases and J shed 0 bases, with 11 bases lying between them. Here the CDR3 DNA reads TGTGCCAGCAGTCTTGACAGAATTAGCAATCAGCCCCAGCATTTT. It codes for CASSLDRISNQPQHF.

This clone has only a few counts. The J gene is TRBJ1-5, the V gene TRBV30; 9 bases are shared with TRBD1. The CDR3 is made up of 19 amino acids. Germline lookup yields CDR1 GTSNPN and CDR2 SVGIG (reference sequence). Unmatched junction bases numbered 12, after V lost 0 bases and J lost 0 bases. The CDR3 region has the DNA TGTGCCTGGAGTGTCCGGACAGGGGTCTACCGGGGTAGCAATCAGCCCCAGCATTTT. Translation: CAWSVRTGVYRGSNQPQHF.

This chain connects TRBV11-3 to TRBJ2-2; the D gene is possibly TRBD1 (5 bases). The germline CDR1 and CDR2 sequences are SGHNT and YENEEA. There are 14 residues in the CDR3. Trimming shortened V by 5 bases and J by 1 base, and 8 bases separated the two germline ends. CDR3 DNA sequence: TGTGCCAGCAGCCCAGGACAGAACACCGGGGAGCTGTTTTTT. The encoded protein is CASSPGQNTGELFF.

This clone was counted a few times. V is TRBV5-5 and J is TRBJ1-1; D is unclear. The germline V gene encodes CDR1 SGHKS and CDR2 YYEKEE (reference sequence). The CDR3 runs 15 residues. Trimming shortened V by 0 bases and J by 2 bases, and 11 bases separated the two germline ends. The CDR3: CASSLVWQINTEAFF. The DNA for the CDR3 is TGTGCCAGCAGCTTGGTATGGCAGATTAACACTGAAGCTTTCTTT.

The V and J genes are TRBV11-2 and TRBJ1-5; no definite D call. The CDR3 is made up of 15 amino acids. CDR1 SGHAT and CDR2 FQNNGV come from the germline V gene. Trimming removed 3 bases at V and 5 bases at J, with 14 bases between. The CDR3 nucleotides read TGTGCCAGCAGCTTTTCGGCAGGCGGGGATCAGCCCCAGCATTTT. This codes for CASSFSAGGDQPQHF. Looking up the rest from reference TRBV11-2 and TRBJ1-5 gives the full variable domain: EAGVAQSPRYKIIEKRQSVAFWCNPISGHATLYWYQQILGQGPKLLIQFQNNGVVDDSQLPKDRFSAERLKGVDSTLKIQPAKLEDSAVYLCASSFSAGGDQPQHFGDGTRLSIL.

This rearrangement joins TRBV15 to TRBJ1-3; D perhaps matches TRBD1 (6 bases). V was trimmed by 4 bases and J by 0 bases, leaving 13 bases between them. Germline lookup yields CDR1 LNHNV and CDR2 YYDKDF (reference sequence). This CDR3 has 16 residues. The CDR3 sequence: CATSTLDRRSGNTIYF. In DNA form, the CDR3 reads TGTGCCACCAGCACCCTTGACAGGCGCTCTGGAAACACCATATATTTT. Looking up the rest from reference TRBV15 and TRBJ1-3 gives the full variable domain: DAMVIQNPRYQVTQFGKPVTLSCSQTLNHNVMYWYQQKSSQAPKLLFHYYDKDFNNEADTPDNFQSRRPNTSFCFLDIRSPGLGDTAMYLCATSTLDRRSGNTIYFGEGSWLTVV.

The chain recombines TRBV7-2 with TRBJ2-4, with D perhaps given as TRBD1 or TRBD2 (6 bases each). With 1 base removed from V and 3 bases from J, the gap between germline ends came to 10 bases. The CDR3 has 15 residues. CDR1 and CDR2 from the germline V gene are SGHTA and FQGNSA. The CDR3 reads CASSLGGAGKNIQYF. The CDR3 region has the DNA TGTGCCAGCAGCTTAGGGGGGGCTGGCAAAAACATTCAGTACTTC.

The rearrangement links TRBV4-2 to TRBJ2-7; tentatively, D is TRBD1 (6 bases). V lost 5 bases to trimming and J lost 0 bases, with 20 bases between them. This CDR3 region has 17 residues. Germline CDR1 LGHNA, CDR2 YNFKEQ. The CDR3 sequence: CASSLLLPDRFSYEQYF. CDR3 coding DNA: TGTGCCAGCAGCTTGTTATTACCCGACAGGTTCTCCTACGAGCAGTACTTC.

The rearrangement joins TRBV11-2 to TRBJ2-3, with D possibly matching TRBD2 (7 bases). CDR1 is SGHAT, CDR2 FQNNGV, per germline. This CDR3 contains 17 residues. V was cut by 5 bases and J by 0 bases, with 18 bases left in between. Here the CDR3 DNA reads TGTGCCAGCAGCCTCCTTTCGGGGGGCCAAAGCACAGATACGCAGTATTTT. Translation: CASSLLSGGQSTDTQYF.

J is TRBJ1-2 and V is TRBV7-2; a weak D match, TRBD1 (6 bases). With 5 bases removed from V and 6 bases from J, the gap between germline ends came to 10 bases. Per germline, CDR1 SGHTA and CDR2 FQGNSA. The CDR3 contains 12 residues. CDR3 bases: TGTGCCAGCAGCATGAACAGGGATGGCTACACCTTC. This sequence encodes CASSMNRDGYTF.

The chain links TRBV7-6 to TRBJ1-1; D may be TRBD1 (6 bases). Trimming removed 5 bases from V and 0 bases from J, with 10 bases in between. The germline V gene has CDR1 SGHVS and CDR2 FNYEAQ. The CDR3 length is 14 residues. The CDR3 nucleotides are TGTGCCAGCAGCGCCACAGGGTTGAACACTGAAGCTTTCTTT. It is translated as CASSATGLNTEAFF.

The rearrangement uses TRBV4-3 and TRBJ1-1; tentative D call: TRBD1 (6 bases). CDR3 length: 16 amino acids. V was clipped by 4 bases and J by 4 bases, with 19 bases between them. The V gene's germline CDR1 is LGHNA and CDR2 YSLEER. DNA for the CDR3: TGCGCCAGCAGCCCGCGGTGGGGGCGGGGGAGCACTGAAGCTTTCTTT. This gives the protein CASSPRWGRGSTEAFF.

The chain carries TRBV5-5 and TRBJ1-2, with 7 bases matching TRBD1. The CDR3 covers 13 residues. Germline-derived CDR1 and CDR2 are SGHKS and YYEKEE (reference sequence). The V and J ends lost 0 bases and 7 bases, in that order; junction bases with no gene match: 3. In DNA form, the CDR3 reads TGTGCCAGCAGCTTGGAGGGGGCTGGTGGCTACACCTTC. It codes for CASSLEGAGGYTF.

The rearrangement links TRBV30 to TRBJ1-2, with 10 bases fitting TRBD1. The germline V gene encodes CDR1 GTSNPN and CDR2 SVGIG (reference sequence). The CDR3 runs to 14 residues. Germline trimming cut 4 bases from V and 8 bases from J; bases unmatched to any gene: 10. CDR3 sequence reads: CAWTADRGARGYTF. The CDR3 DNA reads TGTGCCTGGACTGCGGACAGGGGGGCGCGGGGCTACACCTTC.